This is a list of T cell receptor beta chains from one sample in a study of shared clonotypes between healthy human individuals. Here immunoSEQ multiplex PCR was the method, and the copy in TCRdb shows in-frame clones only, minus some. The profile shows roughly 640,000 clones, more than 95% of them singletons. The specimen sequenced was naive CD4+ T cells sorted from blood. These receptors were collected from a young woman in good health. CDR3s include the opening cysteine and the closing phenylalanine or tryptophan. The D gene is left open where the match is weak. A row's size may be missing; if present it is once, few, many or a size class.

clone size | D gene | J gene | V gene | CDR3 protein
NA | TRBD2 | TRBJ2-1 | TRBV5-1 | CASSPPRTSGRGSYNEQFF
NA | NA | TRBJ2-3 | TRBV7-9 | CASRLTSNTDTQYF
NA | TRBD1 | TRBJ2-3 | TRBV23-1 | CASSRGQGRVDTQYF
NA | TRBD2 | TRBJ2-7 | TRBV10-3 | CAIGGLAGETYEQYF
NA | NA | TRBJ2-5 | TRBV28 | CASTGGATETQYF
NA | NA | TRBJ2-7 | TRBV11-3 | CASSLEGVNYEQYF
NA | NA | TRBJ2-1 | TRBV28 | CASSSGGRSYNEQFF
once | NA | TRBJ2-1 | TRBV19 | CASSKGGSYNEQFF
NA | TRBD1 | TRBJ1-2 | TRBV30 | CAWYRDRKLYTF
NA | TRBD1 | TRBJ2-7 | TRBV28 | CASSPGTGDYEQYF
NA | NA | TRBJ2-5 | TRBV9 | CASSVQQETQYF
NA | NA | TRBJ2-3 | TRBV2 | CASSADGESTDTQYF
NA | NA | TRBJ1-2 | TRBV11-2 | CASSALGGPLGGYTF
once | NA | TRBJ2-1 | TRBV29-1 | CSVDITYNEQFF
NA | NA | TRBJ2-7 | TRBV5-4 | CASSLGRSEQYF
once | NA | TRBJ2-6 | TRBV4-1 | CASSQEWASGGANVLTF
NA | TRBD1 | TRBJ2-3 | TRBV18 | CASSRTGGADTQYF
NA | NA | TRBJ2-1 | TRBV28 | CASSLPSGGEPINNEQFF
NA | NA | TRBJ2-2 | TRBV10-1 | CASSRGSAGELFF
NA | NA | TRBJ2-7 | TRBV19 | CASSTPLRVNAYEQYF
NA | NA | TRBJ1-2 | TRBV19 | CASSIGDGGHDYGYTF
NA | TRBD2 | TRBJ2-7 | TRBV18 | CASSTRLAGRDYEQYF
NA | TRBD2 | TRBJ2-2 | TRBV7-2 | CASSRRGSGKNTGELFF
NA | NA | TRBJ1-2 | TRBV2 | CASRGGGYGYTF
once | TRBD2 | TRBJ2-7 | TRBV2 | CASSAVAGVYEQYF
NA | TRBD2 | NA | TRBV29-1 | CSVSDGLAAEYGEQYF
NA | NA | TRBJ1-2 | TRBV6-5 | CASSDGGVIGYTF
NA | NA | TRBJ1-5 | TRBV6-1 | CASSAEGYQPQHF
NA | NA | TRBJ1-1 | TRBV28 | CASSTLNTEAFF
NA | TRBD2 | TRBJ2-1 | TRBV27 | CASLTSGRAGGLNEQFF
NA | NA | TRBJ1-1 | TRBV29-1 | CSVEIMPDTEAFF
NA | NA | TRBJ1-5 | TRBV5-6 | CASSSGTRQPQHF
NA | NA | TRBJ2-1 | TRBV10-1 | CASNPAGGNEQFF
NA | NA | TRBJ2-7 | TRBV28 | CASSWGPTYEQYF
NA | TRBD1 | TRBJ1-2 | TRBV15 | CATSRDRQGAHGYTF
NA | TRBD1 | TRBJ1-4 | TRBV28 | CASSTRGAGRRGTNEKLFF
NA | TRBD1 | TRBJ2-7 | TRBV6-6 | CASSPPGQGREQYF
NA | NA | TRBJ2-5 | TRBV7-9 | CASSLFRGSGERETQYF
NA | NA | TRBJ2-7 | TRBV11-3 | CASSRDRTYEQYF
NA | NA | TRBJ2-7 | TRBV11-2 | CASSYLGLDHYEQYF
NA | TRBD2 | TRBJ2-1 | TRBV14 | CASSQERLAGSYNEQFF
NA | NA | TRBJ2-7 | TRBV10-3 | CAISDTGRGSYEQYF
NA | TRBD2 | TRBJ2-7 | TRBV18 | CASSAPGGTYEQYF
NA | TRBD2 | TRBJ2-5 | TRBV13 | CASSRLAGGPRETQYF
NA | NA | TRBJ2-1 | TRBV5-1 | CASSLGTHSSYNEQFF
NA | NA | TRBJ1-2 | TRBV30 | CACPGDGYGYTF
NA | NA | TRBJ2-7 | TRBV2 | CASSVSLEQYF
NA | TRBD2 | TRBJ2-1 | TRBV4-1 | CASSLGGGVNEQFF
NA | NA | TRBJ2-7 | TRBV5-1 | CARPLGTYEQYF
NA | NA | TRBJ1-1 | TRBV6-6 | CASTPGSYTEAFF
NA | TRBD2 | TRBJ2-1 | TRBV10-3 | CAISERERGNEQFF
NA | NA | TRBJ2-7 | TRBV7-9 | CASSLTSGSGQYF
NA | NA | TRBJ2-7 | TRBV5-4 | CASSTPLDPYEQYF
NA | TRBD1 | TRBJ1-2 | TRBV5-4 | CASRQPGGGYTF